These T cell receptor beta chains were read from a single sample in a study of cytomegalovirus exposure and HLA in healthy donors. Sequencing used immunoSEQ multiplex PCR; TCRdb keeps in-frame clones, though not all of them. The data show 150,000 to 200,000 clones, 60% to 80% seen once. The sample taken for sequencing was PBMCs. The receptors here all came from a man aged 45 to 65 in good health and CMV-seropositive. Both conserved end residues are part of each CDR3. D genes are given only for firm matches.

d_gene: TRBD2; v_gene: TRBV5-6; len: 17; CDR3aa: CASSLTSGGDGTDTQYF
d_gene: .; v_gene: TRBV5-4; len: 15; CDR3aa: CASSSNQGTGNTIYF
d_gene: TRBD2; v_gene: TRBV6-6; len: 14; CDR3aa: CASSYGGVGNEQFF
d_gene: TRBD1; v_gene: TRBV6-6; len: 16; CDR3aa: CASHPQGTGGDYGYTF
d_gene: .; v_gene: TRBV30; len: 13; CDR3aa: CAWTLDWSTEAFF
d_gene: .; v_gene: TRBV4-3; len: 13; CDR3aa: CASSRNGGETQYF
d_gene: .; v_gene: TRBV28; len: 16; CDR3aa: CASSQTGIYNTGGYTF
d_gene: .; v_gene: TRBV10-1; len: 15; CDR3aa: CASSESIQATRELFF
d_gene: .; v_gene: TRBV19; len: 13; CDR3aa: CASSGAVNTEAFF
d_gene: TRBD1; v_gene: TRBV7-9; len: 14; CDR3aa: CASSFTRGQTEAFF
d_gene: .; v_gene: TRBV11-2; len: 16; CDR3aa: CASSLDGQGSYNEQFF
d_gene: TRBD2; v_gene: TRBV7-8; len: 16; CDR3aa: CASSLDRGGSTDTQYF
d_gene: .; v_gene: TRBV7-2; len: 15; CDR3aa: CASSLTGRNNQPQHF
d_gene: .; v_gene: TRBV6-1; len: 15; CDR3aa: CASSEPGSGANVLTF
d_gene: .; v_gene: TRBV30; len: 14; CDR3aa: CAWSKQGNTDEQYF
d_gene: .; v_gene: TRBV28; len: 13; CDR3aa: CASSSTSFYGYTF
d_gene: TRBD2; v_gene: TRBV9; len: 16; CDR3aa: CASGGASGGNTGELFF
d_gene: TRBD2; v_gene: TRBV12-5; len: 15; CDR3aa: CASGSEGLAGDEQFF
d_gene: TRBD2; v_gene: TRBV7-3; len: 16; CDR3aa: CASSQGLAGEQETQYF
d_gene: .; v_gene: TRBV9; len: 15; CDR3aa: CASSVGSGDVETQYF
d_gene: TRBD1; v_gene: TRBV6-1; len: 17; CDR3aa: CASSELMWTGGSQPQHF
d_gene: .; v_gene: TRBV5-4; len: 14; CDR3aa: CASSLSQINYGYTF
d_gene: TRBD1; v_gene: TRBV7-3; len: 14; CDR3aa: CASRGQGSTGELFF
d_gene: TRBD1; v_gene: TRBV9; len: 14; CDR3aa: CASSAETGGYEQYF
d_gene: .; v_gene: TRBV28; len: 15; CDR3aa: CASSLLRQSAGELFF
d_gene: .; v_gene: TRBV15; len: 14; CDR3aa: CATSPNRYQETQYF
d_gene: .; v_gene: TRBV29-1; len: 12; CDR3aa: CSVEDGVGPLHF
d_gene: TRBD1; v_gene: TRBV7-8; len: 16; CDR3aa: CASTPGSGQGTDEQYF
d_gene: .; v_gene: TRBV5-1; len: 16; CDR3aa: CASSLAPPGGYNEQFF
d_gene: .; v_gene: TRBV5-6; len: 12; CDR3aa: CASSQGRETQYF
d_gene: TRBD1; v_gene: TRBV7-7; len: 14; CDR3aa: CASSLAQGKYEQFF
d_gene: .; v_gene: TRBV5-6; len: 13; CDR3aa: CASSHPLGTEAFF
d_gene: .; v_gene: TRBV5-6; len: 14; CDR3aa: CASSLGGVNTEAFF
d_gene: .; v_gene: TRBV2; len: 14; CDR3aa: CASSEEGDNSPLHF
d_gene: TRBD1; v_gene: TRBV27; len: 14; CDR3aa: CASNNGGQGLEAFF
d_gene: .; v_gene: TRBV27; len: 14; CDR3aa: CASSGGRESYGYTF
d_gene: TRBD1; v_gene: TRBV11-2; len: 17; CDR3aa: CASSLMTGGFPGNTIYF
d_gene: .; v_gene: TRBV7-2; len: 14; CDR3aa: CASSYGGARETQYF